The 27 T cell receptor beta chains presented below share a single source sample, sequenced in a study of blood T cell repertoires in COVID-19. Sequenced by immunoSEQ multiplex PCR; TCRdb stores in-frame clones only, minus some. The table records hundreds of thousands of clones, 82% of them present only once. Material: peripheral blood. These receptors all come from a woman aged 80 or older with acute or convalescent COVID-19.

The chain recombines TRBV5-1 with TRBJ2-3, with TRBD1 as a possible D gene (6 bases). Between the trimmed V and J ends, which lost 3 bases and 2 bases, there was a span of 16 bases. The CDR3 spans 16 residues. Germline V CDR1 and CDR2: SGHRS, YFSETQ. CDR3 sequence (DNA): TGCGCCAGCAGCTATCCTACAGGGACCCTCACAGATACGCAGTATTTT. This encodes CASSYPTGTLTDTQYF.

This clone was seen only once. V is TRBV5-5 and J is TRBJ2-1; a weak D match, TRBD1 (7 bases). The CDR3 has 17 residues. Germline-derived CDR1 and CDR2 are SGHKS and YYEKEE (reference sequence). The germline V and J ends were trimmed by 5 bases and 4 bases, with 22 bases remaining between them. CDR3 nucleotide sequence: TGTGCCAGCAGTCGGGGGTCGACAGGGCGGTCGTACAATGAGCAGTTCTTC. Protein product: CASSRGSTGRSYNEQFF.

The chain joins TRBV7-2 to TRBJ2-4, with D tentatively TRBD1 (5 bases). V lost 1 base and J 6 bases, leaving 10 bases between the germline ends. The CDR3 loop spans 14 amino acids. In germline, CDR1 is SGHTA, CDR2 FQGNSA. The CDR3 sequence is CASSLGGQGNIQYF. CDR3 in DNA: TGTGCCAGCAGCTTAGGCGGACAAGGAAACATTCAGTACTTC.

A few counts support this clone. The rearrangement uses TRBV27 and TRBJ2-2; 8 bases are shared with TRBD1. Germline V gives CDR1 MNHEY, CDR2 SMNVEV (reference sequence). CDR3 size: 14 residues. V was clipped by 5 bases and J by 5 bases; unmatched bases: 4. The CDR3 DNA reads as TGTGCCAGCAGTGGACAGGGAGCGACCGGGGAGCTGTTTTTT. This codes for CASSGQGATGELFF.

Only one count was recorded for this clone. The V call is TRBV19, the J call TRBJ2-3; 8 positions agree with TRBD2. The length of the CDR3 is 15 residues. V lost 5 bases, J lost 8 bases, and 12 bases stayed unmatched. Germline lookup yields CDR1 LNHDA and CDR2 SQIVND (reference sequence). The CDR3 reads CASSGGGGPPGTQYF. The CDR3 DNA reads TGTGCCAGTAGTGGAGGCGGGGGGCCTCCGGGTACGCAGTATTTT.

CDR3: CASKRDRAFNQPQHF. The CDR3 DNA is TGTGCCAGCAAGCGGGACAGGGCGTTCAATCAGCCCCAGCATTTT. The chain links TRBV2 to TRBJ1-5; 9 bases match TRBD1. Germline CDR1 SNHLY, CDR2 FYNNEI. V trimming: 7 bases; J trimming: 3 bases; junction bases outside the gene matches: 7. The CDR3 is made up of 15 amino acids.

V gene TRBV7-2 combines with J gene TRBJ1-1; D may be TRBD1 (5 bases). The CDR3 is 14 amino acids. Trimming shortened V by 2 bases and J by 1 base, and 8 bases separated the two germline ends. CDR1 is SGHTA, CDR2 FQGNSA, per germline. CDR3 loop: CASSLQQANTEAFF. Here the CDR3 DNA reads TGTGCCAGCAGCTTACAACAGGCGAACACTGAAGCTTTCTTT.

The gene calls are TRBV5-4 and TRBJ2-2; 10 bases align to TRBD2. This CDR3 contains 15 residues. Germline V gives CDR1 SGHNT, CDR2 YYREEE (reference sequence). J was trimmed by 6 bases and V by 0 bases; bases with no gene match: 2. The CDR3 DNA sequence: TGTGCCAGCAGCTTGGTAGGGACTAGCGCCGGGGAGCTGTTTTTT. Protein: CASSLVGTSAGELFF.

The table lists this clone with a count of one. The gene calls are TRBV5-1 and TRBJ1-4, with 7 nucleotides matching TRBD1. This CDR3 has 15 amino acids. In germline, CDR1 is SGHRS, CDR2 YFSETQ. The ends lost 4 bases at V and 0 bases at J; junction bases unmatched: 3. In nucleotides, the CDR3 is TGCGCCAGCAGCGCCGGGACAGCAACTAATGAAAAACTGTTTTTT. The encoded protein is CASSAGTATNEKLFF.

In DNA, the CDR3 is TGTGCCAGCAGCCCGCCACAGGGGTCGCGGGACCCATGGGGCTACACCTTC. Residues: CASSPPQGSRDPWGYTF. The chain links TRBV9 to TRBJ1-2; 7 bases fit TRBD1. This CDR3 contains 17 residues. Per germline, CDR1 SGDLS and CDR2 YYNGEE. V dropped 4 bases and J dropped 8; count of bases not matched to a gene: 20.

The rearrangement links TRBV5-4 to TRBJ2-2; TRBD2 matches at 9 bases. CDR1 and CDR2 from the germline V gene are SGHNT and YYREEE (reference sequence). This CDR3 has 18 amino acids. Losses at the gene ends were 4 bases for V and 5 bases for J; bases not matched to a gene: 15. Written as DNA, the CDR3 is TGTGCCAGCAGCCGGGGAGGAGCGGGGGGCCCCAGTACCGGGGAGCTGTTTTTT. Amino acids: CASSRGGAGGPSTGELFF.

The chain uses TRBV20-1 and TRBJ2-5; a weak D match, TRBD2 (6 bases). The CDR3 runs 14 residues. Looked up from germline, CDR1 is DFQATT and CDR2 is SNEGSKA (reference sequence). With 3 bases removed from V and 9 bases from J, the gap between germline ends came to 20 bases. CDR3 protein: CSASIQVPGVAQYF. CDR3 coding DNA: TGCAGTGCTAGTATTCAGGTCCCGGGGGTGGCCCAGTACTTC.

The chain joins TRBV5-1 to TRBJ2-3; D uncertain. This CDR3 contains 14 residues. Germline lookup yields CDR1 SGHRS and CDR2 YFSETQ. Trimming removed 1 base at V and 2 bases at J, with 8 bases between. For the CDR3, the DNA is TGCGCCAGCAGCTTGATAGCCTCCACAGATACGCAGTATTTT. Amino acids: CASSLIASTDTQYF.

The chain carries TRBV2 and TRBJ1-6; TRBD1 is a possible D gene (5 bases). The CDR3 loop spans 13 amino acids. Germline CDR1 and CDR2: SNHLY and FYNNEI. With 5 bases removed from V and 7 bases from J, the gap between germline ends came to 9 bases. This CDR3 is CASSNRWNSPLHF. In DNA form, the CDR3 reads TGTGCCAGCAGTAACAGGTGGAATTCACCCCTCCACTTT.

The V gene is TRBV3-1 (or the pseudogene TRBV3-2), the J gene TRBJ2-2; D may be TRBD2 (6 bases). Germline CDR1 is LGHDT and CDR2 is YNNKEL (reference sequence). V shed 4 bases and J shed 4 bases, with 16 bases lying between them. The CDR3 extends over 16 amino acids. The CDR3 here is CASSRPRGIGTGELFF. The CDR3 region has the DNA TGTGCCAGCAGCCGCCCCCGGGGGATCGGCACCGGGGAGCTGTTTTTT.

This chain links TRBV7-9 with TRBJ2-1, with 8 bases aligning to TRBD2. The CDR3 is 14 amino acids. V was clipped by 5 bases and J by 9 bases; unmatched bases: 9. Looked up from germline, CDR1 is SEHNR and CDR2 is FQNEAQ (reference sequence). For the CDR3, the DNA is TGTGCCAGCAGCCGCTCCCTAGCGGGTACTGAGCAGTTCTTC. This sequence encodes CASSRSLAGTEQFF.

The chain couples TRBV6-5 to TRBJ2-4; possibly TRBD1 for D (6 bases). Germline CDR1 reads MNHEY; CDR2 reads SVGAGI. Trimming took off 6 bases at V and 3 bases at J, with 15 bases between the two ends. The CDR3 is 15 residues long. DNA for the CDR3: TGTGCCAGCAGGGCACAGGGTATCGGCAAAAACATTCAGTACTTC. This sequence encodes CASRAQGIGKNIQYF.

The chain has TRBV7-6 and TRBJ1-2; 9 positions match TRBD1. This CDR3 has 14 amino acids. With V trimmed by 1 base and J by 8 bases, 5 bases remained unmatched. Germline V gene data show CDR1 as SGHVS and CDR2 as FNYEAQ. CDR3 sequence: CASSLGQGQGGYTF. DNA of the CDR3: TGTGCCAGCAGCTTAGGCCAGGGACAGGGCGGCTACACCTTC.

This sequence joins TRBV29-1 and TRBJ2-3; D ambiguous. The V end lost 7 bases, the J end lost 6 bases, and 11 bases lay between the germline ends. CDR3 length: 11 residues. Germline CDR1 and CDR2: SQVTM and ANQGSEA. The CDR3 sequence: CSGSTVDTQYF. CDR3 DNA sequence: TGCAGCGGATCCACGGTGGATACGCAGTATTTT.

This clone was seen a handful of times. The gene calls are TRBV27 and TRBJ1-6; D unresolved. The V gene lost 7 bases and the J gene lost 7 bases, with 11 bases spanning the gap. Per the germline V gene, CDR1 is MNHEY and CDR2 is SMNVEV (reference sequence). This CDR3 region has 13 residues. For the CDR3, the DNA is TGTGCCAGCAAAGAAGAGGGCAATTCACCCCTCCACTTT. Residues: CASKEEGNSPLHF.

The genes are TRBV18 and TRBJ2-4; a possible D gene is TRBD2 (5 bases). CDR1 is KGHSH, CDR2 LQKENI, per germline. Trimming left V 4 bases short and J 14 bases short, with 36 bases between. The CDR3 consists of 19 residues. The CDR3 sequence is CASSRADQSRNPPAGREYF. DNA for the CDR3: TGTGCCAGCTCACGGGCAGACCAGAGTCGAAACCCACCGGCGGGTCGCGAGTACTTC.

V usage is TRBV6-6 and J usage is TRBJ1-2, with 7 nucleotides matching TRBD1. The CDR3 contains 16 residues. Germline V CDR1 and CDR2: MNHNY, SVGAGI (reference sequence). Trimming took 7 bases from V and 2 from J; bases not matched to a gene: 13. CDR3 residues: CASNLGQSVLNYGYTF. CDR3 DNA: TGTGCCAGCAATCTGGGACAGTCCGTTTTAAACTATGGCTACACCTTC.

The chain has TRBV19 and TRBJ1-4; 11 nucleotides agree with TRBD1. J lost 8 bases, V lost 9 bases, and 8 bases had no gene match. CDR1 and CDR2 from the germline V gene are LNHDA and SQIVND (reference sequence). This CDR3 has 14 amino acids. Written as DNA, the CDR3 is TGTGCCAGCCGGGACAGGGGGGGAAAAGAAAAACTGTTTTTT. Translated: CASRDRGGKEKLFF.

V is TRBV13 and J is TRBJ2-7; 7 nucleotides match TRBD1. Looked up from germline, CDR1 is PRHDT and CDR2 is FYEKMQ (reference sequence). There are 16 residues in the CDR3. V trimming: 5 bases; J trimming: 0 bases; junction bases outside the gene matches: 10. CDR3 protein: CASSRGSGQSSYEQYF. As DNA, the CDR3 is TGTGCCAGCAGCCGAGGGTCGGGACAGAGCTCCTACGAGCAGTACTTC.

The chain combines TRBV7-2 with TRBJ1-6; the D is unclear. The ends were cut back, 5 bases at V and 8 bases at J, with 13 bases in the middle. This CDR3 region has 14 residues. CDR1 SGHTA and CDR2 FQGNSA come from the germline V gene. CDR3 nucleotides: TGTGCCAGCAGCCCCTTTTTCGGTGATTCACCCCTCCACTTT. It translates to CASSPFFGDSPLHF.

The chain carries TRBV6-2 or TRBV6-3 and TRBJ2-7; 7 bases fit TRBD1. V gave up 6 bases and J gave up 6 bases; unmatched junction bases: 5. Germline lookup yields CDR1 MNHEY and CDR2 SVGEGT. The CDR3 spans 12 residues. CDR3 in amino acids: CASRPQGVEQYF. The CDR3 region has the DNA TGTGCCAGCAGACCTCAGGGGGTCGAGCAGTACTTC.

In nucleotides, the CDR3 is TGTGCCAGCAGTTCCTCCGGGACAGGGCTTACAGATACGCAGTATTTT. This gives the protein CASSSSGTGLTDTQYF. The gene calls are TRBV6-2 or TRBV6-3 and TRBJ2-3, with 9 bases identical to TRBD1. CDR3 size: 16 residues. After removal of 4 bases from V and 3 bases from J, the junction contained 8 bases not matched to a gene. Germline V gives CDR1 MNHEY, CDR2 SVGEGT.